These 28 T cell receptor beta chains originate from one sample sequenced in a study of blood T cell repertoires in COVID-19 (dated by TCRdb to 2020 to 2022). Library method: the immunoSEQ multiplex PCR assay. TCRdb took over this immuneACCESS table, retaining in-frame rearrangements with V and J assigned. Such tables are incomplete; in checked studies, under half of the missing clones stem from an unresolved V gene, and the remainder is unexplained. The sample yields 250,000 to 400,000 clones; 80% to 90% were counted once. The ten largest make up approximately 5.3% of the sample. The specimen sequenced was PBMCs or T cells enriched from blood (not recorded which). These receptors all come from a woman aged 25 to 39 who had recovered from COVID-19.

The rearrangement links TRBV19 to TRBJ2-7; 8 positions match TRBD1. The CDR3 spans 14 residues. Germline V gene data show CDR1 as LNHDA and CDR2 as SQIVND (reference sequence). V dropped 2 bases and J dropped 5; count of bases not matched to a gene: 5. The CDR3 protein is CASSINRGADEQYF. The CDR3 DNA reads TGTGCCAGTAGTATAAACAGGGGGGCCGACGAGCAGTACTTC.

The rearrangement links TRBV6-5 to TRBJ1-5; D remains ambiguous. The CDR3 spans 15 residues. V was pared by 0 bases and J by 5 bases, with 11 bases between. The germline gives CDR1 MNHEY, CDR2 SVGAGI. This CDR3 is CASSYSIGGDQPQHF. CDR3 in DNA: TGTGCCAGCAGTTACTCGATTGGCGGAGATCAGCCCCAGCATTTT.

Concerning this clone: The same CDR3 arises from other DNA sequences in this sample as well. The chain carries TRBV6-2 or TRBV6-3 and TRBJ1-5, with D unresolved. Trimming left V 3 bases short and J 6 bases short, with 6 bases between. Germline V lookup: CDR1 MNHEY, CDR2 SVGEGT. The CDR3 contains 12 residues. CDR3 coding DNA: TGTGCCAGCAGTTATAGGAGTCAGCCCCAGCATTTT. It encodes CASSYRSQPQHF.

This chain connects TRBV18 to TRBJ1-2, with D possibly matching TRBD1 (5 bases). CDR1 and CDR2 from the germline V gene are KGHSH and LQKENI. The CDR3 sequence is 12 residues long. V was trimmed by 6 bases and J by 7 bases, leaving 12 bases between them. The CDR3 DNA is TGTGCCAGCTCTCCCCCTAGGGGTGGCTACACCTTC. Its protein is CASSPPRGGYTF.

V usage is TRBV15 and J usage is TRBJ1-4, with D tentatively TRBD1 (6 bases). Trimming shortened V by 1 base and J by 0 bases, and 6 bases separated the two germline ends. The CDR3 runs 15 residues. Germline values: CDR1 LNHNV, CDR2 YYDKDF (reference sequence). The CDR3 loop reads CATSRGTATNEKLFF. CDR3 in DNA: TGTGCCACCAGCAGAGGGACAGCAACTAATGAAAAACTGTTTTTT.

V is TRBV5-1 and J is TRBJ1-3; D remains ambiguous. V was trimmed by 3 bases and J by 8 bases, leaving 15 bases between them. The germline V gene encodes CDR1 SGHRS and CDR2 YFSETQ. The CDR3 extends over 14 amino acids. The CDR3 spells CASSSTRPLDTIYF. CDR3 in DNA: TGCGCCAGCAGCTCAACCAGGCCGTTGGACACCATATATTTT.

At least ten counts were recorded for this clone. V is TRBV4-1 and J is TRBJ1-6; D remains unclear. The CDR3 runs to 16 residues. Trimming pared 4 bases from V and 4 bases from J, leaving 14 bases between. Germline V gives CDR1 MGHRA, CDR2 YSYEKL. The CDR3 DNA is TGCGCCAGCAGCCCAATTGGTAGGGAGTATAATTCACCCCTCCACTTT. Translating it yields CASSPIGREYNSPLHF.

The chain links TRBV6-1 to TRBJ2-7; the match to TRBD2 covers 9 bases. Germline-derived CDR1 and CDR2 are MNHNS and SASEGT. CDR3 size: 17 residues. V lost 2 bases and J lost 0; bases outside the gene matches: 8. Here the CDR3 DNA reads TGTGCCAGCAGTGAATTCGTAGCTAGCGGGGTCTCCTACGAGCAGTACTTC. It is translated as CASSEFVASGVSYEQYF.

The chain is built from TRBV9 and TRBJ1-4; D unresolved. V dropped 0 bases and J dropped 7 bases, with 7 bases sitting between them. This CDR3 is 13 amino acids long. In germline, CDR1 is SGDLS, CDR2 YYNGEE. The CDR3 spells CASSVDRSEKLFF. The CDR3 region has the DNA TGTGCCAGCAGCGTAGACCGGAGTGAAAAACTGTTTTTT.

CDR3 amino acids: CARPGAPNYGYTF. The CDR3 DNA reads as TGTGCCAGACCAGGGGCGCCTAACTATGGCTACACCTTC. The chain is built from TRBV19 and TRBJ1-2, with a possible D match to TRBD1 (6 bases). This CDR3 comprises 13 residues. The V end lost 9 bases, the J end lost 0 bases, and 11 bases lay between the germline ends. CDR1 is LNHDA and CDR2 is SQIVND in the germline V gene (reference sequence).

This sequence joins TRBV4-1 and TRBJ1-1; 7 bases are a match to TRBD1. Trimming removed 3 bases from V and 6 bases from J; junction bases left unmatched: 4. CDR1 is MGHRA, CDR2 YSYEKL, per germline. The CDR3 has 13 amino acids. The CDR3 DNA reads TGCGCCAGCAGCCATGGCAGGGGGGCTGAAGCTTTCTTT. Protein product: CASSHGRGAEAFF.

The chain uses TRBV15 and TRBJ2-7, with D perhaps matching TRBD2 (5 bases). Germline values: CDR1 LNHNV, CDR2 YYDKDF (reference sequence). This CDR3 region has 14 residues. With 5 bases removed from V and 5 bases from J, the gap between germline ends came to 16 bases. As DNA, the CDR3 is TGTGCCACCAGCGCCCGGTGGGTCGGGGACGAGCAGTACTTC. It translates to CATSARWVGDEQYF.

DNA of the CDR3: TGTGCCAGCAGCTCCACGACAGGTTCTAGGGGGTACAATGAGCAGTTCTTC. It codes for CASSSTTGSRGYNEQFF. This chain uses TRBV9 with TRBJ2-1; tentative D call: TRBD1 (6 bases). Germline lookup yields CDR1 SGDLS and CDR2 YYNGEE. The CDR3 totals 17 residues. Trimming stripped 4 bases from V and 4 bases from J, with 21 bases between.

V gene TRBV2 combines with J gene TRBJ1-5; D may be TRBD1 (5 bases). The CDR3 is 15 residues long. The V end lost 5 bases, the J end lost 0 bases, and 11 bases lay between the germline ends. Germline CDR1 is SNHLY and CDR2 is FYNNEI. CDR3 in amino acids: CASSPGTISNQPQHF. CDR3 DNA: TGTGCCAGCAGTCCCGGGACTATTAGCAATCAGCCCCAGCATTTT.

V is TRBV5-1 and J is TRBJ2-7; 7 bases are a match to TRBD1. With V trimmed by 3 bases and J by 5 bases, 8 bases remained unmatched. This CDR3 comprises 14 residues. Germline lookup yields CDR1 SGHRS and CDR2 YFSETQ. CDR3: CASSYIGQVNEQYF. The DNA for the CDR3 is TGCGCCAGCAGCTATATAGGACAGGTCAACGAGCAGTACTTC.

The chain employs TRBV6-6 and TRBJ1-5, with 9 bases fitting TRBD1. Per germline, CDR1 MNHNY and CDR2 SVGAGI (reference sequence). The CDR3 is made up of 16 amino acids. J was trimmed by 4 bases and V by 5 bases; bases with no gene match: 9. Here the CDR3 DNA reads TGTGCCAGCAGTCCCCCCGGACAGGGGACAAATCAGCCCCAGCATTTT. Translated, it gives CASSPPGQGTNQPQHF.

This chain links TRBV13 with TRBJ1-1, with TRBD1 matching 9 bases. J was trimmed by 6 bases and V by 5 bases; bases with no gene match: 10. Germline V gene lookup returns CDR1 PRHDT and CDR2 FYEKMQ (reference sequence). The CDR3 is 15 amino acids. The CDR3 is CASSPKPDRGAEAFF. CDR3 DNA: TGTGCCAGCAGCCCGAAGCCGGACAGGGGCGCTGAAGCTTTCTTT.

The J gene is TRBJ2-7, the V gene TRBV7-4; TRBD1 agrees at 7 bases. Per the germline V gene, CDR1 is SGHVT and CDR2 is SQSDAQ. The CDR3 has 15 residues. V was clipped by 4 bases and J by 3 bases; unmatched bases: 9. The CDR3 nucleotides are TGTGCCAGCAGCTACTACAGGGGCCACCACTACGAGCAGTACTTC. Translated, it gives CASSYYRGHHYEQYF.

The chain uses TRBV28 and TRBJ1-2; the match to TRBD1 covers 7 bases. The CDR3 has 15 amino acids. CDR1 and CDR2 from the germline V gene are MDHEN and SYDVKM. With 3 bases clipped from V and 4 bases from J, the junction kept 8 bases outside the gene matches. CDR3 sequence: CASSFPGTATYGYTF. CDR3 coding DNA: TGTGCCAGCAGTTTTCCCGGGACAGCGACCTATGGCTACACCTTC.

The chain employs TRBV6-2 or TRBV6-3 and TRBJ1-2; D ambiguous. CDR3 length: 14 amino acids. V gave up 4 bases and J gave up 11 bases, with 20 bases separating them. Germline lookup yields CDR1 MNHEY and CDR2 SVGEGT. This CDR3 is CASSLRAIAFGYTF. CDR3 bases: TGTGCCAGCAGTTTACGAGCTATCGCCTTCGGGTACACCTTC.

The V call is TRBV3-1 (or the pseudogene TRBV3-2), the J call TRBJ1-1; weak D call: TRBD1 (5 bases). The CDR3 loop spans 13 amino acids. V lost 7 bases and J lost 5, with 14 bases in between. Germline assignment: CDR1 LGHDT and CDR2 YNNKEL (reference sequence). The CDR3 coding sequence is TGTGCCAGCACCTTAAGGGAGGGGACTGAAGCTTTCTTT. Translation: CASTLREGTEAFF.

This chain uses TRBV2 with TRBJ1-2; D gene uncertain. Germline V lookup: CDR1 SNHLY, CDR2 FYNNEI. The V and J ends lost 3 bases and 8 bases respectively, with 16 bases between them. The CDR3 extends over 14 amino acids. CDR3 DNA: TGTGCCAGCAGTGACATTGCTCCACTCGGGGGCTACACCTTC. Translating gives CASSDIAPLGGYTF.

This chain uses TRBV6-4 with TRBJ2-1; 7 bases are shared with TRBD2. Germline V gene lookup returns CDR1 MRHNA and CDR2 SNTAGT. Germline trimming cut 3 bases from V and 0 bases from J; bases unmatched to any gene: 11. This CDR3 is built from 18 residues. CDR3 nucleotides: TGTGCCAGCAGTGAATTACCGGCGGGGGTAGCCTCCTACAATGAGCAGTTCTTC. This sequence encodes CASSELPAGVASYNEQFF.

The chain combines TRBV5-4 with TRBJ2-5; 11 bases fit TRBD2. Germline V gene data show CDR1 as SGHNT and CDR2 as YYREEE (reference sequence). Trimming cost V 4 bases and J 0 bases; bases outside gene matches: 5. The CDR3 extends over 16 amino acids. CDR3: CASSITSGGYQETQYF. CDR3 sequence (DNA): TGTGCCAGCAGCATTACTAGCGGGGGTTACCAAGAGACCCAGTACTTC.

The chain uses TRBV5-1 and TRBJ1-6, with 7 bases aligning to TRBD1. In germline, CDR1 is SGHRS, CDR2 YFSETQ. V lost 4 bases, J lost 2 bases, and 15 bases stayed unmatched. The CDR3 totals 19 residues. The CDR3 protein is CASSDGQANAIPYNSPLHF. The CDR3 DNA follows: TGCGCCAGCAGCGACGGACAGGCCAACGCGATCCCCTATAATTCACCCCTCCACTTT. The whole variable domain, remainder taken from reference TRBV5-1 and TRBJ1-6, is KAGVTQTPRYLIKTRGQQVTLSCSPISGHRSVSWYQQTPGQGLQFLFEYFSETQRNKGNFPGRFSGRQFSNSRSEMNVSTLELGDSALYLCASSDGQANAIPYNSPLHFGNGTRLTVT.

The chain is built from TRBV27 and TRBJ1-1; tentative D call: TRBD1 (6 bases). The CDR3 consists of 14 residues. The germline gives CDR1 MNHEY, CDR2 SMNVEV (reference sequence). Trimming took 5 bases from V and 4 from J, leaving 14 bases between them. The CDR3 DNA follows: TGTGCCAGCAGTGTACTACAGGGTGGCACTGAAGCTTTCTTT. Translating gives CASSVLQGGTEAFF.

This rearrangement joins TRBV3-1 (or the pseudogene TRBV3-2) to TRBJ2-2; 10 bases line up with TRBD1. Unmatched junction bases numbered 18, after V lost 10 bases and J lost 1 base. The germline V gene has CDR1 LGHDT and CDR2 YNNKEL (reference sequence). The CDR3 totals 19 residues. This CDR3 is CATTGTGDFHPLNTGELFF. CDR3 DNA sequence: TGTGCCACGACCGGGACAGGGGACTTCCATCCCTTGAACACCGGGGAGCTGTTTTTT.

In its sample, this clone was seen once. CDR3 protein: CASSLRDRSYTF. The CDR3 nucleotides are TGTGCCAGCAGTTTAAGGGACAGGTCCTACACCTTC. J is TRBJ1-2 and V is TRBV12-3 or TRBV12-4, with 8 bases fitting TRBD1. The junction had 3 bases not matched to a gene; V was cut back by 2 bases and J by 10 bases. The CDR3 spans 12 residues.